Here is one TCR beta chain with its context. As processed by the authors: It was from reference gene primer amplification that nucleated cell counts were estimated. Here immunoSEQ multiplex PCR was the method, and the copy in TCRdb shows in-frame clones only, minus some. Clone size and V and J calls were adopted from that table, with D and trimming inferred from the DNA. The sample lists a few hundred thousand clones, approximately 86% occurring once. This sample was taken from a study of blood T cell repertoires in COVID-19. Study context: Samples of COVID-19 (acute and convalescent) were obtained from the United States, Italy and Spain. Sources were T cells, B-cell-depleted T cells, or PBMCs; the material itself was cDNA or gDNA.

This CDR3 spans 13 amino acids. CDR1 is LNHDA and CDR2 is SQIVND in the germline V gene (reference sequence). V dropped 6 bases and J dropped 2 bases, with 9 bases sitting between them. This receptor was taken from a human donor with COVID-19, enrolled during active disease. The donor label of this sample is uncertain. J is TRBJ2-3 and V is TRBV19; a possible D gene is TRBD2 (5 bases). The sample taken for sequencing was peripheral blood. Here the CDR3 DNA reads TGTGCCAGTAGACTAGACACCACAGATACGCAGTATTTT. Residues: CASRLDTTDTQYF.